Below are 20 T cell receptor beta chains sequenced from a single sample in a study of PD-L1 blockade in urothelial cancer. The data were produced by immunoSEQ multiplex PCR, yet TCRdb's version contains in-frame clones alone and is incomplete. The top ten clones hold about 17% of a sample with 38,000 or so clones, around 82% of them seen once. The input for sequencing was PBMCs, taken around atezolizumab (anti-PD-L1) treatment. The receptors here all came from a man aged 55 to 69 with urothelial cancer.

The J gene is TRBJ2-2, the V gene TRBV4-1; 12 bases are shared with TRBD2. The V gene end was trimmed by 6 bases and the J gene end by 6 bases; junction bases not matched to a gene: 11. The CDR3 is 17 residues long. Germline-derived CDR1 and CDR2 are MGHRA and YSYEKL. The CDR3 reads CASSLTSSGGAAGELFF. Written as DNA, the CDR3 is TGCGCCAGCAGTCTCACCTCTAGCGGGGGGGCAGCCGGGGAGCTGTTTTTT.

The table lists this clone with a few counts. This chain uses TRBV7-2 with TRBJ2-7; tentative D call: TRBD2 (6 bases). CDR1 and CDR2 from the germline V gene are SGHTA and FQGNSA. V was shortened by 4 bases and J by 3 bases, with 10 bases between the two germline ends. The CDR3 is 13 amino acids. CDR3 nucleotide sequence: TGTGCCAGCAGCTCGCGGGACCTCTACGAGCAGTACTTC. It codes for CASSSRDLYEQYF. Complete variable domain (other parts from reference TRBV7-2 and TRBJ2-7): GAGVSQSPSNKVTEKGKDVELRCDPISGHTALYWYRQSLGQGLEFLIYFQGNSAPDKSGLPSDRFSAERTGGSVSTLTIQRTQQEDSAVYLCASSSRDLYEQYFGPGTRLTVT.

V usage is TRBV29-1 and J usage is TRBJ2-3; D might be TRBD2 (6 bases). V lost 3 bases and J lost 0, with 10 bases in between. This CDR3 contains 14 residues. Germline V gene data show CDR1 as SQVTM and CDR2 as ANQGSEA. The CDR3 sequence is CSVDRSGSTDTQYF. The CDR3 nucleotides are TGCAGCGTTGATCGTAGCGGCAGCACAGATACGCAGTATTTT.

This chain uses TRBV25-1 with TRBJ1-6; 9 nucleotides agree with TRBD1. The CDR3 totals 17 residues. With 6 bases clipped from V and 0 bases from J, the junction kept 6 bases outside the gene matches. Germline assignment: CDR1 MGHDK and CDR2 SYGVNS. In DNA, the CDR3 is TGTGCCAGCAGCAAGGGGACAGGGAGCTCCTATAATTCACCCCTCCACTTT. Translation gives CASSKGTGSSYNSPLHF.

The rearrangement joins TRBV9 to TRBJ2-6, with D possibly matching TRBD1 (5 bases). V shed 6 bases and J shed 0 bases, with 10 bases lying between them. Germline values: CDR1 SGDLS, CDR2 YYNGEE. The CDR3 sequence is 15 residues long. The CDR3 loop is CASTLGDSGANVLTF. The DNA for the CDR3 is TGTGCCAGCACCCTAGGGGACTCTGGGGCCAACGTCCTGACTTTC.

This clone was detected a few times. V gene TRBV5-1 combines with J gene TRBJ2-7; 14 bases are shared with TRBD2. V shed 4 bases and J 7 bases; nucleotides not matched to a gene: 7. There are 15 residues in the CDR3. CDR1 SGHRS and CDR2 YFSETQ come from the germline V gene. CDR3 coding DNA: TGCGCCAGCAGCCCCGGGACTAGCGGGAGCGGGGAGCAGTACTTC. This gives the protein CASSPGTSGSGEQYF.

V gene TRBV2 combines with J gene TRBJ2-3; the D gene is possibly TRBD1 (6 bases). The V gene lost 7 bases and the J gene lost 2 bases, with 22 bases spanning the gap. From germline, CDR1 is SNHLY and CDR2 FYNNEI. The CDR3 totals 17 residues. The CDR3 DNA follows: TGTGCCAGCACTGTGAGAGGAACAGGGACCTACACAGATACGCAGTATTTT. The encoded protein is CASTVRGTGTYTDTQYF.

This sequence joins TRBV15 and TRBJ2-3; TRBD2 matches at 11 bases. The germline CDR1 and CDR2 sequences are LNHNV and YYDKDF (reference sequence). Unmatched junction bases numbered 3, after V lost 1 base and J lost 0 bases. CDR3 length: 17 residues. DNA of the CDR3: TGTGCCACCAGCAGAGCGACTAGCGGGACTAGCACAGATACGCAGTATTTT. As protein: CATSRATSGTSTDTQYF.

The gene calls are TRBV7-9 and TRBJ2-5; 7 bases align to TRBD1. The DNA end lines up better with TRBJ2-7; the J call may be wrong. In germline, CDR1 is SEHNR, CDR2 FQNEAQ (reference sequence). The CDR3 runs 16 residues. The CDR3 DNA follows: TGTGCCAGCAGCTCCTTTTCCGGGACAGCCCCCTACGAGCAGTACTTC. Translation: CASSSFSGTAPYEQYF.

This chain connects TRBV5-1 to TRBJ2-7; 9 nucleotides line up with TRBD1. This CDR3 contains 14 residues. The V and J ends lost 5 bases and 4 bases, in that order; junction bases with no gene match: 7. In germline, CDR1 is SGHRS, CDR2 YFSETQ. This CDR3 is CASSPGQGPYEQYF. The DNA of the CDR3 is TGCGCCAGCAGTCCGGGACAGGGACCTTACGAGCAGTACTTC.

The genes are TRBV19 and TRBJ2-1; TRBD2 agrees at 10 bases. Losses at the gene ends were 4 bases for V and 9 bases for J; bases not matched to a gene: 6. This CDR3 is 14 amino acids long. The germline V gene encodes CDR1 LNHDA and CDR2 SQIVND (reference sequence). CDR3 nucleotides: TGTGCCAGTAGTAGGCTAGCGGGAGCAACTGAGCAGTTCTTC. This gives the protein CASSRLAGATEQFF.

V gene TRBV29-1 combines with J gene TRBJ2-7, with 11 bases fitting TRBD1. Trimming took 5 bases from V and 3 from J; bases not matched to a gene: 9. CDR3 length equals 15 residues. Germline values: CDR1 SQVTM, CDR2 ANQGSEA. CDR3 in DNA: TGCAGCGTTTTTAGCTCCGGGACAGGGGGCTACGAGCAGTACTTC. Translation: CSVFSSGTGGYEQYF.

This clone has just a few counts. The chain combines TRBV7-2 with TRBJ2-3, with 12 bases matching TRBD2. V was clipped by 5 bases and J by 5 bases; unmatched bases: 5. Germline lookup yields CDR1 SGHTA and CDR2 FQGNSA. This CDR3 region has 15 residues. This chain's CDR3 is CASSPSGGARDTQYF. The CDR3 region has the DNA TGTGCCAGCAGCCCTAGCGGGGGGGCCCGAGATACGCAGTATTTT.

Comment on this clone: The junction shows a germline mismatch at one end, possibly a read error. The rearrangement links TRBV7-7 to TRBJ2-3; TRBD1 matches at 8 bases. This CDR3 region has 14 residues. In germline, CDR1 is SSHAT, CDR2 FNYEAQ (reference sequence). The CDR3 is CASTPGRGLDTQYF. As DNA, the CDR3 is TGTGCTAGCACCCCGGGCAGGGGGCTGGATACGCAGTATTTT.

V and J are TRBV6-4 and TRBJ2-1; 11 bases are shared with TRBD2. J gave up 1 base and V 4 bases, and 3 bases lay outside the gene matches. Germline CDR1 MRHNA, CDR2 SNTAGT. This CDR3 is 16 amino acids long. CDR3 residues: CASSVTSGGSYNEQFF. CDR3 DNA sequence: TGTGCCAGCAGTGTAACTAGCGGGGGTTCCTACAATGAGCAGTTCTTC.

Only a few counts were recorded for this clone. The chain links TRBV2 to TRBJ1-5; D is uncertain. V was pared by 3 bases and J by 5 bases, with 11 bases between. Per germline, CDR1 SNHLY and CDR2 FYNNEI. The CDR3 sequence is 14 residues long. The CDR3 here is CASSDWAEDQPQHF. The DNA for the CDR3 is TGTGCCAGCAGTGACTGGGCGGAGGATCAGCCCCAGCATTTT. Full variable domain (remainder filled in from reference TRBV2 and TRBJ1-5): EPEVTQTPSHQVTQMGQEVILRCVPISNHLYFYWYRQILGQKVEFLVSFYNNEISEKSEIFDDQFSVERPDGSNFTLKIRSTKLEDSAMYFCASSDWAEDQPQHFGDGTRLSIL.

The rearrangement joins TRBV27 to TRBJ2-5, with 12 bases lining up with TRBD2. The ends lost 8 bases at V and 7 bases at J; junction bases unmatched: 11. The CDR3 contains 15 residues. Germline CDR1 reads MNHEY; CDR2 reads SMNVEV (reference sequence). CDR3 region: CASHQLAGGSGTQYF. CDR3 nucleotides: TGTGCCAGCCACCAACTAGCGGGAGGATCAGGGACCCAGTACTTC.

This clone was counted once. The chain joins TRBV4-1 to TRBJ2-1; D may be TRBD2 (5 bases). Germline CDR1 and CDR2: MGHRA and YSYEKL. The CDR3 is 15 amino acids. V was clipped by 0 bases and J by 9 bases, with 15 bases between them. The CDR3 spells CASSQDAPPDFEQFF. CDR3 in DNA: TGCGCCAGCAGCCAAGATGCCCCTCCGGACTTTGAGCAGTTCTTC.

The CDR3 DNA sequence: TGTGCCAGCAGCCCCACCGGGACAGCAAATGAAAAACTGTTTTTT. Translation gives CASSPTGTANEKLFF. The chain couples TRBV28 to TRBJ1-4, with 7 bases lining up with TRBD1. CDR3 length: 15 amino acids. Germline assignment: CDR1 MDHEN and CDR2 SYDVKM. Germline trimming cut 6 bases from V and 5 bases from J; bases unmatched to any gene: 9. Drawing the rest from reference TRBV28 and TRBJ1-4, the complete variable domain is DVKVTQSSRYLVKRTGEKVFLECVQDMDHENMFWYRQDPGLGLRLIYFSYDVKMKEKGDIPEGYSVSREKKERFSLILESASTNQTSMYLCASSPTGTANEKLFFGSGTQLSVL.

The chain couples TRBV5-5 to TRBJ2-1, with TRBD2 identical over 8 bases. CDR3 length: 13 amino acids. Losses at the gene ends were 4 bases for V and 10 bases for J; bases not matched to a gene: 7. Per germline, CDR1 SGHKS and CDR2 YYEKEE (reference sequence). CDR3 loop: CASSIGGAGEQFF. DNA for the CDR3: TGTGCCAGCAGCATCGGGGGGGCTGGCGAGCAGTTCTTC.